This T cell receptor beta chain was documented in a study of T cell responses to AZD1222 COVID-19 vaccine. Findings and caveats of the study: The number of AZD1222 recipients seropositive at baseline was only 5 to 7. White British people made up most donors, females outnumbered males, and clonal diversity was possibly underestimated.

The data were produced by immunoSEQ multiplex PCR, yet TCRdb's version contains in-frame clones alone and is incomplete. This table has some 120,000 clones, 80% to 90% appearing once. Details on this clone: Antigen specificity is unknown.

Trimming pared 4 bases from V and 4 bases from J, leaving 16 bases between. This CDR3 is 15 amino acids long. Germline-derived CDR1 and CDR2 are SGHTA and FQGNSA. The input for sequencing was peripheral blood, taken on day 0 of AZD1222 vaccination. The chain links TRBV7-2 to TRBJ1-2; D gene uncertain. This clonotype was sampled from an adult in good health. The CDR3 nucleotides read TGTGCCAGCAGCTGGGGAGGTTGGGGTACCTATGGCTACACCTTC. This encodes CASSWGGWGTYGYTF.